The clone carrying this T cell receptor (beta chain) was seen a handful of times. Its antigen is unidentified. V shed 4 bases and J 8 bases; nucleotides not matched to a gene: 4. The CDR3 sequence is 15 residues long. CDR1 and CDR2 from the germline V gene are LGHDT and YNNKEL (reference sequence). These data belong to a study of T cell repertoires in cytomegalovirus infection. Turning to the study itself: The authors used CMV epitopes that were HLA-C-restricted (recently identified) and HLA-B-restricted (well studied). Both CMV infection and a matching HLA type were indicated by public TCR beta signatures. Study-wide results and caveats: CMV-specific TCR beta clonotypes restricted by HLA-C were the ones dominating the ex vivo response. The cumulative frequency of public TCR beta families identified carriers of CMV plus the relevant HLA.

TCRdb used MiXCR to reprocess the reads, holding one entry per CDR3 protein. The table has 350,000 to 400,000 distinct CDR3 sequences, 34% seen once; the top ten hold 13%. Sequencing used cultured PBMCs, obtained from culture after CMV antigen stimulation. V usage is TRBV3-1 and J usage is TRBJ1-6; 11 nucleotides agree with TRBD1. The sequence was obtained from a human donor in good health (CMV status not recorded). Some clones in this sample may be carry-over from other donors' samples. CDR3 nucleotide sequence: TGTGCCAGCAGCCCTAGGACAGGGGGCGATTCACCCCTCCACTTT. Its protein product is CASSPRTGGDSPLHF.